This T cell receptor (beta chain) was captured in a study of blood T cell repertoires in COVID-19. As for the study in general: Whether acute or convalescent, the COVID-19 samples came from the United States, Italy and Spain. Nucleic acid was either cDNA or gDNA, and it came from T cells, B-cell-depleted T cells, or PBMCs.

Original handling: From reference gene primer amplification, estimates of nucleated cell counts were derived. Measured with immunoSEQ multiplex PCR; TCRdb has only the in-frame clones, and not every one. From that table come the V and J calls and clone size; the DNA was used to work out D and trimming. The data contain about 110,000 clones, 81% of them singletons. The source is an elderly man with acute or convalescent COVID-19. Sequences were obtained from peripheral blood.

CDR3 DNA sequence: TGTGCCAGTAGTATTTTCACGGGGGGGATTTACAATGAGCAGTTCTTC. Amino acids: CASSIFTGGIYNEQFF. This rearrangement joins TRBV19 to TRBJ2-1; 8 positions match TRBD2. The J segment lost 4 bases and the V segment lost 3 bases, leaving 8 bases of the junction unmatched. The CDR3 spans 16 residues. Per germline, CDR1 LNHDA and CDR2 SQIVND (reference sequence).